Listed here are 22 T cell receptor beta chains from one sample, sequenced in a study of T cells after somatic rescue of genetic block. Profiling relied on immunoSEQ multiplex PCR, and the TCRdb table lists in-frame clones only, not all of them. The sample has some 90,000 clones, just under 90% seen once; the top ten hold around 1.5%. Source material: peripheral blood mononuclear cells (PBMCs). These receptors were obtained from a woman aged 18-29 years.

The chain recombines TRBV5-4 with TRBJ2-1; D is possibly TRBD2 (6 bases). The CDR3 spans 15 residues. Germline V gene sequence: CDR1 SGHNT, CDR2 YYREEE (reference sequence). V was cut by 3 bases and J by 4 bases, with 14 bases left in between. CDR3 loop: CASSSYSGRYNEQFF. CDR3 DNA: TGTGCCAGCAGCTCCTATAGCGGCCGTTACAATGAGCAGTTCTTC.

This rearrangement joins TRBV19 to TRBJ2-7; D may correspond to TRBD1 or TRBD2 (5 bases each). The V end lost 3 bases, the J end lost 2 bases, and 11 bases lay between the germline ends. The germline CDR1 and CDR2 sequences are LNHDA and SQIVND (reference sequence). This CDR3 comprises 14 residues. The CDR3 DNA sequence: TGTGCCAGTAGTATTCACGGGGACCCCTACGAGCAGTACTTC. This codes for CASSIHGDPYEQYF.

The rearrangement uses TRBV10-3 and TRBJ2-2; possible D gene TRBD2, 6 bases. Germline-derived CDR1 and CDR2 are ENHRY and SYGVKD. V lost 4 bases and J 5 bases, leaving 14 bases between the germline ends. The CDR3 has 15 amino acids. The CDR3 bases are TGTGCCATCAGTGCCTCAGGAGGGTGGACCGGGGAGCTGTTTTTT. Its translation: CAISASGGWTGELFF.

V usage is TRBV6-6 and J usage is TRBJ1-5; D remains ambiguous. Deletions cut 3 bases from V and 9 bases from J, with 12 bases between. Germline V gene data show CDR1 as MNHNY and CDR2 as SVGAGI (reference sequence). The CDR3 length is 13 residues. The CDR3 sequence is CASSYSETMPQHF. For the CDR3, the DNA is TGTGCCAGCAGTTATTCAGAGACTATGCCCCAGCATTTT.

This clone was observed a single time. The chain couples TRBV2 to TRBJ2-1; D ambiguous. Germline CDR1 is SNHLY and CDR2 is FYNNEI. Deletions cut 6 bases from V and 0 bases from J, with 18 bases between. The CDR3 contains 17 residues. CDR3 coding DNA: TGTGCCAGCAGACCCGGGCCCGCAGCTGGCTCCTACAATGAGCAGTTCTTC. Encoded protein: CASRPGPAAGSYNEQFF. Full variable domain (missing parts from reference TRBV2 and TRBJ2-1): EPEVTQTPSHQVTQMGQEVILRCVPISNHLYFYWYRQILGQKVEFLVSFYNNEISEKSEIFDDQFSVERPDGSNFTLKIRSTKLEDSAMYFCASRPGPAAGSYNEQFFGPGTRLTVL.

The chain is built from TRBV18 and TRBJ2-3, with TRBD1 matching 12 bases. CDR1 and CDR2 (germline): KGHSH, LQKENI. V dropped 2 bases and J dropped 4; count of bases not matched to a gene: 4. The CDR3 loop spans 16 amino acids. Here the CDR3 DNA reads TGTGCCAGCTCACCAACCGGGACAGGGGGCTCAGATACGCAGTATTTT. This translates into CASSPTGTGGSDTQYF.

V usage is TRBV11-2 and J usage is TRBJ2-3; D is undetermined. The CDR3 loop spans 16 amino acids. Trimming cost V 1 base and J 2 bases, with 13 bases left between them. The germline gives CDR1 SGHAT, CDR2 FQNNGV. The CDR3: CASSLAPAGTTDTQYF. CDR3 DNA sequence: TGTGCCAGCAGCTTAGCTCCAGCAGGAACCACAGATACGCAGTATTTT.

The CDR3 DNA follows: TGTGCCAGTAGTATAAGATTATGGGGGAGTGAGGAGACCCAGTACTTC. Protein: CASSIRLWGSEETQYF. The chain joins TRBV19 to TRBJ2-5; D could derive from TRBD1 or TRBD2 (5 bases each). Trimming shortened V by 2 bases and J by 5 bases, and 18 bases separated the two germline ends. The V gene's germline CDR1 is LNHDA and CDR2 SQIVND (reference sequence). The CDR3 has 16 amino acids.

The chain employs TRBV29-1 and TRBJ1-3, with 9 nucleotides matching TRBD2. The J call is doubtful: the DNA matches TRBJ2-2 better. The CDR3 loop spans 13 amino acids. Germline V gene data show CDR1 as SQVTM and CDR2 as ANQGSEA. The CDR3 reads CSVTSGNTGELFF. The DNA for the CDR3 is TGCAGCGTGACTAGCGGTAACACCGGGGAGCTGTTTTTT.

This clone was recorded once. The chain is built from TRBV6-5 and TRBJ1-3; D might be TRBD1 (5 bases). The CDR3 consists of 15 residues. V was pared by 5 bases and J by 2 bases, with 13 bases between. Germline V gene data show CDR1 as MNHEY and CDR2 as SVGAGI. This CDR3 reads CASSPGHLTGNTIYF. DNA for the CDR3: TGTGCCAGCAGTCCCGGACATTTAACTGGAAACACCATATATTTT.

This clone was picked up many times. The chain employs TRBV2 and TRBJ1-4; the D gene is possibly TRBD1 (5 bases). Trimming left V 9 bases short and J 6 bases short, with 20 bases between. Germline V lookup: CDR1 SNHLY, CDR2 FYNNEI. The CDR3 sequence is 15 residues long. CDR3 region: CARSKPLGGDEKLFF. In DNA, the CDR3 is TGTGCCAGAAGCAAGCCCCTCGGAGGGGATGAAAAACTGTTTTTT.

The gene calls are TRBV11-2 and TRBJ2-1; 8 positions agree with TRBD2. Trimming at V came to 1 base and at J to 6 bases, leaving 2 bases not matched to a gene. The CDR3 is 14 amino acids. The V gene's germline CDR1 is SGHAT and CDR2 FQNNGV. CDR3 residues: CASSLAGGSNEQFF. In DNA, the CDR3 is TGTGCCAGCAGCTTAGCGGGAGGGAGCAATGAGCAGTTCTTC. The variable domain in full, completed from reference TRBV11-2 and TRBJ2-1, reads EAGVAQSPRYKIIEKRQSVAFWCNPISGHATLYWYQQILGQGPKLLIQFQNNGVVDDSQLPKDRFSAERLKGVDSTLKIQPAKLEDSAVYLCASSLAGGSNEQFFGPGTRLTVL.

V gene TRBV5-1 combines with J gene TRBJ1-1, with D perhaps matching TRBD1 (5 bases). The germline CDR1 and CDR2 sequences are SGHRS and YFSETQ. V dropped 1 base and J dropped 5 bases, with 18 bases sitting between them. The CDR3 runs 16 residues. In DNA form, the CDR3 reads TGCGCCAGCAGCTTGTCTGGCAGGGTGTTCGTGACTGAAGCTTTCTTT. Residues: CASSLSGRVFVTEAFF.

This chain links TRBV4-1 with TRBJ2-1; the match to TRBD2 covers 8 bases. Germline V gene sequence: CDR1 MGHRA, CDR2 YSYEKL. J lost 3 bases, V lost 4 bases, and 14 bases had no gene match. The CDR3 loop spans 18 amino acids. CDR3 DNA sequence: TGCGCCAGCAGCCCGAGAGACGTAAGCGGGAGCGTCTACAATGAGCAGTTCTTC. This gives the protein CASSPRDVSGSVYNEQFF.

Here the CDR3 reads CASSPGEANEKLFF. CDR3 bases: TGTGCCAGCAGCCCCGGTGAAGCAAATGAAAAACTGTTTTTT. The chain joins TRBV7-9 to TRBJ1-4; D is undetermined. The CDR3 spans 14 residues. The ends were cut back, 5 bases at V and 5 bases at J, with 12 bases in the middle. CDR1 and CDR2 from the germline V gene are SEHNR and FQNEAQ (reference sequence).

The table lists this clone with a few counts. The chain is built from TRBV2 and TRBJ2-5; the match to TRBD2 covers 7 bases. V lost 8 bases to trimming and J lost 2 bases; unmatched junction nucleotides: 5. Germline V gene lookup returns CDR1 SNHLY and CDR2 FYNNEI. The CDR3 sequence is 13 residues long. Written as DNA, the CDR3 is TGTGCCAGCGGGAGGGACCGTCAAGAGACCCAGTACTTC. Amino acid sequence: CASGRDRQETQYF.

The chain is built from TRBV12-5 and TRBJ1-1; D remains unclear. The CDR3 has 13 amino acids. Germline values: CDR1 LGHNT, CDR2 FRNRAP. V was pared by 0 bases and J by 6 bases, with 8 bases between. The CDR3 DNA reads TGTGCTAGTGGTTTGGTCGTGGTTGCTGAAGCTTTCTTT. This codes for CASGLVVVAEAFF.

The chain combines TRBV9 with TRBJ2-1; the D gene is possibly TRBD1 (6 bases). The CDR3 is 13 residues long. With 3 bases removed from V and 8 bases from J, the gap between germline ends came to 12 bases. CDR1 is SGDLS and CDR2 is YYNGEE in the germline V gene. CDR3: CASSGKGVYEQFF. CDR3 DNA: TGTGCCAGCAGCGGAAAGGGGGTGTATGAGCAGTTCTTC.

The chain recombines TRBV6-5 with TRBJ1-4; 9 bases are shared with TRBD1. V lost 0 bases and J lost 7; bases outside the gene matches: 6. The CDR3 sequence is 16 residues long. Germline V gene data show CDR1 as MNHEY and CDR2 as SVGAGI. The CDR3 DNA reads TGTGCCAGCAGTTACTCGTTACAGGGGGCGGGTGAAAAACTGTTTTTT. Its translation: CASSYSLQGAGEKLFF.

This sequence joins TRBV12-5 and TRBJ1-4, with 8 bases that match TRBD1. This CDR3 is built from 18 residues. With 0 bases clipped from V and 5 bases from J, the junction kept 11 bases outside the gene matches. Germline CDR1 reads LGHNT; CDR2 reads FRNRAP. The CDR3 DNA follows: TGTGCTAGTGGTTTGGTACTAGGGACAGGCGCTCGAAATGAAAAACTGTTTTTT. This sequence encodes CASGLVLGTGARNEKLFF.

This clone was observed a handful of times. In DNA form, the CDR3 reads TGTGCCAGCAGCTTACAAGAGTTTGCAGGCGCCTACAATGAGCAGTTCTTC. Encoded protein: CASSLQEFAGAYNEQFF. The chain couples TRBV11-3 to TRBJ2-1; D not resolved. Deletions cut 2 bases from V and 2 bases from J, with 16 bases between. Germline loops: CDR1 SGHNT, CDR2 YENEEA. The CDR3 runs 17 residues.

This clone was found a few times. V is TRBV6-1 and J is TRBJ2-2, with 7 bases fitting TRBD1. V trimming: 4 bases; J trimming: 4 bases; junction bases outside the gene matches: 6. Germline loops: CDR1 MNHNS, CDR2 SASEGT. This CDR3 has 15 amino acids. CDR3 bases: TGTGCCAGCAGTGCCTGGGACAGCCTCACCGGGGAGCTGTTTTTT. This encodes CASSAWDSLTGELFF.